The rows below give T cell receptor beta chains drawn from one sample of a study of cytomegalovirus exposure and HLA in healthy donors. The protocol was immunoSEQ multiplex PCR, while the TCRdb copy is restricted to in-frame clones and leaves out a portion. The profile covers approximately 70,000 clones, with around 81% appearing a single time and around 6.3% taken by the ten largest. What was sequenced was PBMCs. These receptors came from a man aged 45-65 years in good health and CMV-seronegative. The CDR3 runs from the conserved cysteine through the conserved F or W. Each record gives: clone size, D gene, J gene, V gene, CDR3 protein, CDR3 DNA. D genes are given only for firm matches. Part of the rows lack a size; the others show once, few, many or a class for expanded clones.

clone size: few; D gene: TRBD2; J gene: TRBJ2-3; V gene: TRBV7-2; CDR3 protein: CASRLSGGAADTQYF; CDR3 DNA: TGTGCCAGCAGATTGAGCGGGGGGGCTGCAGATACGCAGTATTTT
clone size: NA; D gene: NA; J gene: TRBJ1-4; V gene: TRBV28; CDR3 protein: CASAVAEEKLFF; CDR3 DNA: TGTGCCTCCGCGGTAGCGGAAGAAAAACTGTTTTTT
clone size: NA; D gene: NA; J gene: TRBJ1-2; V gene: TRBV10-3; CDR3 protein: CAIRNAGVENYGYTF; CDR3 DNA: TGTGCCATCAGGAACGCAGGGGTAGAGAACTATGGCTACACCTTC
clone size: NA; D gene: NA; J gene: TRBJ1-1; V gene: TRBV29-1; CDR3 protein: CSVGRRLATEAFF; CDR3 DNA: TGCAGCGTTGGCAGACGACTTGCCACTGAAGCTTTCTTT
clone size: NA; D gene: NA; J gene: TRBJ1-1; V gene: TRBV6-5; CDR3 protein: CASGLRLKNEAFF; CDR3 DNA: TGTGCCAGCGGCCTACGACTCAAAAATGAAGCTTTCTTT
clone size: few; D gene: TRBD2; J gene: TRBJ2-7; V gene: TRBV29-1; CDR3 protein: CSVELGLAGTYEQYF; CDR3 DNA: TGCAGCGTTGAACTCGGTCTAGCGGGGACCTACGAGCAGTACTTC
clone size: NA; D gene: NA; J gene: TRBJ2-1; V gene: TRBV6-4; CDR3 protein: CASSDTGVGRNEQFF; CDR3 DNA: TGTGCCAGCAGTGATACGGGGGTTGGGAGGAATGAGCAGTTCTTC
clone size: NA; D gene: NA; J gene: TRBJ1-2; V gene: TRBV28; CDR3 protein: CASSPTHRRTNYGYTF; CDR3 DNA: TGTGCCAGCAGTCCCACCCACCGGCGGACAAACTATGGCTACACCTTC
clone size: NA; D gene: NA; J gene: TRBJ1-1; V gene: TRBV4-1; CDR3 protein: CASSQLETGATEAFF; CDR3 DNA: TGCGCCAGCAGCCAGTTAGAGACAGGAGCCACTGAAGCTTTCTTT
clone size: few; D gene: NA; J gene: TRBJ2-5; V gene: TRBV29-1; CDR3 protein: CSVAGGVREETQYF; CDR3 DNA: TGCAGCGTTGCTGGCGGGGTGAGGGAAGAGACCCAGTACTTC
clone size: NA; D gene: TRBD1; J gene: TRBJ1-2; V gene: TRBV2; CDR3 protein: CASSEALGQDYGYTF; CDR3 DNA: TGTGCCAGCAGTGAAGCGCTGGGACAGGATTATGGCTACACCTTC
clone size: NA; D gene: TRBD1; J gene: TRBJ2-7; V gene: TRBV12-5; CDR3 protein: CASGPGTGNYEQYF; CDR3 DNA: TGTGCTAGTGGTCCCGGGACAGGGAACTACGAGCAGTACTTC
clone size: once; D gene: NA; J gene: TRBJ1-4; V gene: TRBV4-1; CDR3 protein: CASSQDEIVNREPSNEKLFF; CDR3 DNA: TGCGCCAGCAGCCAAGATGAAATAGTTAACAGGGAGCCCTCTAATGAAAAACTGTTTTTT
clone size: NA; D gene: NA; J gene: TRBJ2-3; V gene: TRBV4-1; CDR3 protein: CATKRSGATDTQYF; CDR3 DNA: TGCGCCACTAAGCGAAGTGGGGCCACAGATACGCAGTATTTT
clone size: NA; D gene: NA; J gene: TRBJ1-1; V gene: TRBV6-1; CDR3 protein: CASSSGGAGTEAFF; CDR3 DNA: TGTGCCAGCAGTTCGGGGGGCGCGGGGACTGAAGCTTTCTTT
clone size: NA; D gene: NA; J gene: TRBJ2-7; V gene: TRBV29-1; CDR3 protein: CSVDRGFEQYF; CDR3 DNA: TGCAGCGTTGACAGGGGATTCGAGCAGTACTTC
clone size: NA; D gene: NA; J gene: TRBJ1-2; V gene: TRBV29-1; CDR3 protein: CSVEEQSGIYGYTF; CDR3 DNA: TGCAGCGTTGAAGAACAATCAGGGATCTATGGCTACACCTTC
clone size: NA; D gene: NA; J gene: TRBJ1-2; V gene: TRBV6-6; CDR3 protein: CASSNYGEAFPFGYTF; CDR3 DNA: TGTGCCAGCAGTAACTATGGGGAGGCCTTCCCGTTTGGCTACACCTTC
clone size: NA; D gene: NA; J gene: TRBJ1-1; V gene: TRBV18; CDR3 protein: CASSPLWGRDTEAFF; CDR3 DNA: TGTGCCAGCTCACCACTCTGGGGCAGGGACACTGAAGCTTTCTTT
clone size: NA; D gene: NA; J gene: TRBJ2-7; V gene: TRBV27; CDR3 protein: CASSSYGPTTYEQYF; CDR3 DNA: TGTGCCAGCAGTTCTTACGGGCCGACTACCTACGAGCAGTACTTC
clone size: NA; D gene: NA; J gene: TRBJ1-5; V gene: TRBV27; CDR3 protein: CASSFGRGQPQHF; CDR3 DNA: TGTGCCAGCAGTTTCGGAAGGGGGCAGCCCCAGCATTTT
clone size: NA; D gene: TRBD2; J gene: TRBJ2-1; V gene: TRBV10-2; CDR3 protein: CASSDNGGSSYNEQFF; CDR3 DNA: TGCGCCAGCAGTGATAACGGCGGGAGCTCCTACAATGAGCAGTTCTTC
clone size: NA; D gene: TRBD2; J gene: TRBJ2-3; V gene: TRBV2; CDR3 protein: CASATGGQGDTQYF; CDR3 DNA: TGTGCCAGCGCCACGGGAGGGCAGGGAGATACGCAGTATTTT
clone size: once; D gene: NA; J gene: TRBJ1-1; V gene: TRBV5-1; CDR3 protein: CASSLQTDTEAFF; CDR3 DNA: TGCGCCAGCAGCTTACAGACAGACACTGAAGCTTTCTTT
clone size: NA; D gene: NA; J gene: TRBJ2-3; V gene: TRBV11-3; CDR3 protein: CASSLYRTSTDTQYF; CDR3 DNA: TGTGCCAGCAGCTTATATCGGACTAGCACAGATACGCAGTATTTT
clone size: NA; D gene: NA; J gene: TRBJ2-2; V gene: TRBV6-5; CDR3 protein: CASARTGELFF; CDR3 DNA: TGTGCCAGCGCTAGGACCGGGGAGCTGTTTTTT
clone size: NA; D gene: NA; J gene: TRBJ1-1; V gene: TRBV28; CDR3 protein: CASGWDMNTEAFF; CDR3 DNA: TGTGCCAGCGGGTGGGACATGAACACTGAAGCTTTCTTT
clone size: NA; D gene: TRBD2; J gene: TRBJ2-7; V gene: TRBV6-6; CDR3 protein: CASSYHLRGDYEQYF; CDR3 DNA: TGTGCCAGCAGTTACCACCTGCGGGGGGACTACGAGCAGTACTTC